This TCR beta chain was documented in a study of PD-1 blockade in mismatch repair-deficient tumors. Whole-study context: Enrolled about 2012-2016, patients had progressing, pretreated mismatch repair-deficient cancers of 12 to 13 types.

Three pembrolizumab responders had their TCRs sequenced. Study observations and caveats: After pembrolizumab, tumor-resident clones rose rapidly, then generally contracted before radiologic responses.

Trimming left V 4 bases short and J 3 bases short, with 17 bases between. In germline, CDR1 is SGHRS, CDR2 YFSETQ. The CDR3 totals 16 residues. Some clones are missing from TCRdb's copy, which holds only in-frame ones; the method was immunoSEQ multiplex PCR. Among 56,000 or so clones, approximately 84% were seen once, and the ten largest hold roughly 8%. Worth noting for this clone: Its target is unknown.

The sequenced sample was peripheral blood, obtained roughly 21 weeks after starting pembrolizumab. This sequence originates from an adult with mismatch repair-deficient cancer. V usage is TRBV5-1 and J usage is TRBJ1-5; D is perhaps TRBD1 (5 bases). The CDR3 loop reads CASSAAPGGDNQPQHF. For the CDR3, the DNA is TGCGCCAGCAGCGCCGCCCCGGGGGGAGACAATCAGCCCCAGCATTTT.